This section outlines one TCR beta chain sequence together with its context. The target antigen is unknown. At the Johns Hopkins FTIC core, DNA taken from cultured CD4+ T cells was sequenced by way of the Oncomine TCR Beta short-read assay. TCRdb independently ran MiXCR on the PCR reads; one entry per CDR3 protein. The sample has roughly 25,000 distinct CDR3 sequences, roughly 65% seen once. This sample stems from a study of vaccination and CD4 T cells after COVID-19. At the level of the study: Median time from second vaccine dose to sampling was 72 days (14 to 241).

Trimming at V came to 0 bases and at J to 2 bases, leaving 10 bases not matched to a gene. Germline V gene sequence: CDR1 DFQATT, CDR2 SNEGSKA (reference sequence). CDR3 length: 19 amino acids. Treatment in this sample: roughly 11-day PBMC culture with coronavirus spike peptide pools or control peptides (ViraFEST assay). The sequence was collected from a human donor who received a COVID-19 vaccine. Sequences were derived from CD4+ T cells from blood, cultured in vitro, sampled after SARS-CoV-2 vaccination. This chain links TRBV20-1 with TRBJ2-3, with 14 bases identical to TRBD2. In DNA form, the CDR3 reads TGCAGTGCTAGAGATCTCGGGACTAGCGGGGGCCTCTACACAGATACGCAGTATTTT. Translation gives CSARDLGTSGGLYTDTQYF.